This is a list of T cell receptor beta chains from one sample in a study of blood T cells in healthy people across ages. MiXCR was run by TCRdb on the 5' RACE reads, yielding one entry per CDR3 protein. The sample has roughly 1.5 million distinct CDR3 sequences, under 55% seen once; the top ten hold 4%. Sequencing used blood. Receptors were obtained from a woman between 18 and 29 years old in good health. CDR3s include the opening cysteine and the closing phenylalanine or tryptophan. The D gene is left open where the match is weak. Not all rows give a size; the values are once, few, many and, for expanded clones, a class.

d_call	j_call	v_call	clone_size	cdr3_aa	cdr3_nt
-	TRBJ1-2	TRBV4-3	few	CASSQFSAGAYGYTF	TGCGCCAGCAGCCAGTTTTCGGCGGGGGCGTATGGCTACACCTTC
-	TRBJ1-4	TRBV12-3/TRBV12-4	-	CASSYGDKLFF	TGTGCCAGCAGTTATGGGGACAAACTGTTTTTT
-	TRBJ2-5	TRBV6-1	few	CASSGTRKETQYF	TGTGCCAGCAGTGGGACACGCAAAGAGACCCAGTACTTC
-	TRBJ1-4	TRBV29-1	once	CSVIDRQNEKLFF	TGCAGCGTTATCGACAGGCAAAATGAAAAACTGTTTTTT
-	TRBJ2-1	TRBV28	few	CASSSNREWWDHLFYNEQFF	TGTGCCAGCAGTTCCAACCGGGAGTGGTGGGACCATCTCTTCTACAATGAGCAGTTCTTC
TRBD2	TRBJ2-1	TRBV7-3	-	CASSLMAAGGGNEQFF	TGTGCCAGCAGCTTAATGGCAGCGGGAGGAGGCAATGAGCAGTTCTTC
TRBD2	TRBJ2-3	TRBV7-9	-	CTTRKGLAGVGTDTQYF	TGTACCACCCGGAAGGGACTAGCGGGAGTTGGAACAGATACGCAGTATTTT
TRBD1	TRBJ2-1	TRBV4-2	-	CASSQDADRGWQFF	TGTGCCAGCAGCCAAGACGCCGACAGGGGTTGGCAGTTCTTC
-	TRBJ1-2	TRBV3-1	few	CASGQRAFNYGYTF	TGTGCCAGCGGCCAACGGGCCTTCAACTATGGCTACACCTTC
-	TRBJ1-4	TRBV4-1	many	CASSQTRATNEKLFF	TGCGCCAGCAGCCAGACGAGGGCAACTAATGAAAAACTGTTTTTT
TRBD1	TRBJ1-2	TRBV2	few	CASSDRQGPGYGYTF	TGTGCCAGCAGTGATAGACAGGGGCCGGGGTATGGCTACACCTTC
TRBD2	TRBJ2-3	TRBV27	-	CASSFQAPGGGETDTQYF	TGTGCCAGCAGTTTTCAGGCCCCGGGAGGGGGGGAAACAGATACGCAGTATTTT
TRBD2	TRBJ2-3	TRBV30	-	CAWRRLAVTDTQYF	TGTGCCTGGAGAAGACTAGCGGTCACAGATACGCAGTATTTT
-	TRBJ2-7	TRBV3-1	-	CASSQVARGTYEQYF	TGTGCCAGCAGCCAAGTGGCTAGGGGTACCTACGAGCAGTACTTC
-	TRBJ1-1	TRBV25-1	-	CASSDKSRGDTEAFF	TGTGCCAGCAGTGATAAAAGTCGAGGGGACACTGAAGCTTTCTTT
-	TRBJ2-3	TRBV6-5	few	CASSDSWRDTQYF	TGTGCCAGCAGTGACTCGTGGAGGGATACGCAGTATTTT
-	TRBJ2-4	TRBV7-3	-	CASSSTPGGDQYF	TGTGCCAGCAGCTCAACCCCAGGGGGGGATCAGTACTTC
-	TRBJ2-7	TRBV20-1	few	CSGQSAPTYEQYF	TGCAGTGGTCAGAGCGCACCCACCTACGAGCAGTACTTC
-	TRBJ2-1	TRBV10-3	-	CATAAGNEQFF	TGTGCCACCGCAGCTGGGAATGAGCAGTTCTTC
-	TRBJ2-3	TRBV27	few	CASSPLMGATDTQYF	TGTGCCAGCAGTCCCCTGATGGGGGCCACAGATACGCAGTATTTT
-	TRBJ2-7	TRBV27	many	CASSLQTGSYEQYF	TGTGCCAGCAGTTTACAGACCGGTTCCTACGAGCAGTACTTC
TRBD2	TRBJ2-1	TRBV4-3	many	CASSQTGTINEQFF	TGCGCCAGCAGCCAAACCGGGACTATAAATGAGCAGTTCTTC
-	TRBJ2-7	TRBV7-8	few	CASSLYGGGVYEQYF	TGTGCCAGCAGCTTATATGGGGGCGGCGTTTACGAGCAGTACTTC
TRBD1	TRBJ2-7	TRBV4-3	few	CASSQGPHRTGVTYEQYF	TGCGCCAGCAGCCAAGGTCCTCATAGGACAGGGGTTACCTACGAGCAGTACTTC
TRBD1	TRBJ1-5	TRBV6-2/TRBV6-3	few	CASRPLQGREPQHF	TGTGCCAGCAGACCACTACAGGGGAGAGAGCCCCAGCATTTT
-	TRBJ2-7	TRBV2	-	CASSVQGRTYEQYF	TGTGCCAGCAGTGTCCAGGGAAGGACCTACGAGCAGTACTTC
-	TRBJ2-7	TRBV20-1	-	CSARGGGDEQYF	TGCAGTGCTAGAGGAGGCGGCGACGAGCAGTACTTC
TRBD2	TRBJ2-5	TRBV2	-	CASRAGEETQYF	TGTGCCAGCAGGGCGGGGGAAGAGACCCAGTACTTC
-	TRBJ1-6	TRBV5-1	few	CASSLWNRDSPLHF	TGCGCCAGCAGCTTATGGAACCGGGATTCACCCCTCCACTTT
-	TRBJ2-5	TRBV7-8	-	CASSLDRRLQETQYF	TGTGCCAGCAGCTTAGACCGGCGGTTACAAGAGACCCAGTACTTC